The subject of this entry is one T cell receptor beta chain. The specificity of this receptor is unknown. The sample holds no much larger clone one base away, and base qualities are not on file. The High Capacity cDNA Reverse Transcription Kit was used to reverse transcribe all of the isolated RNA, meaning that expressed TCRB transcripts were what got sequenced. Deep immunoSEQ sequencing was applied to naive, central memory and regulatory T cell samples, giving an average of roughly 3.5 million total reads per sample. Sorted cells were lysed in RLT buffer, and RNA was extracted using DNase-treated RNeasy Micro or Mini kits according to cell number. To prevent cross-contamination, every cell subset was processed on its own, while patient and healthy donor samples were processed together. The immunoSEQ multiplex PCR was used to amplify TCRB sequences from cDNA, generating 87-bp fragments that spanned the CDR3 region. Sequencing of the amplicons was performed on the Illumina HiSeq platform. Per the original workflow: PCR bias was computationally corrected using synthetic template baselines, reads within Hamming distance 2 were collapsed, and singletons that could not be merged were discarded. Reads were aligned against IMGT to assign V, D and J genes, CDR3 length and insertions or deletions at six rearrangement sites. Clonotype counts were normalized to sorted cell number within each subset before computing true diversity and Gini coefficients with the tcR R package. Repertoire sharing was quantified using the overlap coefficient calculated on TCRB nucleotide sequences. Out-of-frame TCRB sequences from naive cells were analyzed to stand in for the pre-selection repertoire. TCRdb took over this immuneACCESS table, retaining in-frame rearrangements with V and J assigned. Such tables are incomplete; in checked studies, under half of the missing clones stem from an unresolved V gene, and the remainder is unexplained. V, J and clone size reflect that table, while D and trimming were determined from the DNA. This sample lists hundreds of thousands of clones; approximately 10% were detected once. The biggest ten clones account for around 0.05% of the sample.

This record comes from a study of beta chain features in type 1 diabetes (dated by TCRdb to 2017 to 2018). Regarding the study in general: Mean age, gender distribution, total cell number and subset yield did not differ between patients and healthy donors. A total of 107,917,701 sorted cells were examined across all samples, and the number of cells per subset was strongly correlated with RNA yield. In the study, recently diagnosed type 1 diabetes patients and matched healthy donors were compared on the TCRB repertoires of their sorted circulating CD4+ T cell subsets. Naive and central memory subsets were obtained from all 30 or so donors, but regulatory and stem cell-like memory subsets were isolated from only 8 patients and about 8 healthy donors. General findings and caveats noted by the study authors: Because small numbers of individuals were included in the HLA sub-analyses, any influence of HLA type on TCRB rearrangement was left unresolved. Because cDNA rather than genomic DNA was sequenced, highly expressing activated cells could have been over-represented, although no difference in activation and CD3 levels was found between groups. PCR might favor shorter templates, but patient and control samples were amplified and corrected together, so any skew would affect both groups equally. Type 1 diabetes patients showed a moderate but significant shortening of TCRB CDR3 length in all four CD4+ subsets. Naive, central memory and regulatory TCRB repertoires appeared to be more alike among patients than among healthy donors. Patients with type 1 diabetes made fewer insertions and deleted more nucleotides at VDJ recombination sites, implying thymic rearrangement abnormalities.

Each donor gave one peripheral blood draw, averaging roughly 100 mL, which was collected into heparinised tubes. Using a panel that included CD45RO, CCR7, CD25, CD127, CD95 and CD27, naive, central memory, regulatory and stem cell-like memory CD4+ T cells were sorted on a BD FACSAria II. All sorted populations exceeded 95% purity. PBMCs were isolated immediately by Lymphoprep density gradient centrifugation and stained directly without culture. So that batch effects would be minimized, each experiment stained and sorted samples in pairs, pairing one healthy donor with one patient. This TCR was sampled from a woman in her late teens or twenties in good health. Sequencing was performed on naive CD4+ T cells from blood. The cell subset or site tag for this specimen amounts to: true naive CD4+ T cells.

The CDR3 is CASSQDYPVSSSSGNTIYF. The DNA sequence is as follows: TGTGCCAGCAGCCAAGATTATCCCGTGAGTTCGTCCTCTGGAAACACCATATATTTT. Recombination connected TRBV14 to TRBJ1-3; the D gene assignment is ambiguous. The CDR3 measures 19 amino acids from cysteine to phenylalanine. The read is trimmed to its CDR3 DNA, 57 bases read in frame from base 1. CDR1 SGHDN and CDR2 FVKESK are derived from the germline V gene. Trimming takes 0 bases from V and 0 bases from J, and the germline ends sit 18 bases apart.